This T cell receptor beta chain was captured in a study of early T cells in non-severe SARS-CoV-2 infection. Study as a whole: RNA in bulk from unsorted whole blood was sequenced, and chains were unpaired. Study conclusions and caveats: Matches to VDJdb favored anti-spike CD8 responses and missed private and CD4 specificities.

Molecules of cDNA were individually given unique molecular identifiers that were attached to them. From the 5' RACE reads, TCRdb called clonotypes with MiXCR, one entry per CDR3 protein. Of about 22,000 distinct CDR3 sequences listed, about 4.7% are singletons. This clonotype was counted only a few times. What it recognizes is unknown. This CDR3 is 14 amino acids long. V was shortened by 7 bases and J by 0 bases, with 10 bases between the two germline ends. Germline values: CDR1 MNHNY, CDR2 SVGAGI (reference sequence). The chain links TRBV6-6 to TRBJ2-4; D is unresolved. Sequenced sample: whole blood. The TCR was taken from an adult who was a healthcare worker with PCR-confirmed SARS-CoV-2 infection or an uninfected control (not recorded which). CDR3 amino acids: CASIPDLAKNIQYF. In DNA, the CDR3 is TGTGCCAGCATCCCAGACTTAGCCAAAAACATTCAGTACTTC.